This TCR beta chain was captured in a study of CD8 T cells in ankylosing spondylitis. Study conclusions and caveats: Among TCR beta sequences, a motif of several highly homologous variants appeared characteristic of ankylosing spondylitis blood. With a CD8+ phenotype, disease-linked clones were relatively rare in peripheral blood. Matched synovial fluid from ankylosing spondylitis patients was reported to be enriched for disease-linked clones.

Concerning this clonotype: Antigen unknown.

Germline-derived CDR1 and CDR2 are SGHTA and FQGTGA. This CDR3 is built from 17 residues. Trimming cost V 0 bases and J 0 bases; bases outside gene matches: 7. TCR beta libraries were made by quantitative 5'-RACE with molecular barcodes. TCRdb fed the 5' RACE reads into MiXCR, producing one record per CDR3 protein. This sample yields roughly 400,000 distinct CDR3 sequences, of which around 20% are seen a single time; about 16% belongs to the top ten. Specimen: blood, either unsorted or a sorted T cell fraction (not recorded which). This receptor was taken from a male donor with ankylosing spondylitis. This chain connects TRBV7-3 to TRBJ1-1, with 7 bases identical to TRBD1. The DNA for the CDR3 is TGTGCCAGCAGCTTAACGGGGGTCAGGGGGGTGAACACTGAAGCTTTCTTT. Residues: CASSLTGVRGVNTEAFF.